Presented here are 25 T cell receptor beta chains from one specimen sequenced in a study of Ad26.COV2.S vaccination and SARS-CoV-2 variants. The treatment: 15 to 20 received Ad26.COV2.S at low or high dose, single or two shots; 5 received placebo; per-sample allocation not given. The samples were gathered on day 63 after the first injection of vaccine or placebo. Sequencing was performed with immunoSEQ multiplex PCR; in TCRdb, only in-frame clones are kept and a portion is missing. The data contain 430,000 or so clones, roughly 89% of them singletons. The specimen comprised peripheral blood, sampled in a trial of Ad26.COV2.S vaccine versus placebo. The receptor source for this set is a person between 18 and 60 years old who received the Ad26.COV2.S COVID-19 vaccine or a placebo.

The chain recombines TRBV9 with TRBJ2-3; a possible D gene is TRBD1 (6 bases). This CDR3 has 13 amino acids. The V gene lost 5 bases and the J gene lost 2 bases, with 9 bases spanning the gap. Germline V gene lookup returns CDR1 SGDLS and CDR2 YYNGEE. DNA for the CDR3: TGTGCCAGCAGTGGGGACATCACAGATACGCAGTATTTT. This translates into CASSGDITDTQYF.

This clone appeared once. V is TRBV13 and J is TRBJ2-7; D uncertain. V was cut by 5 bases and J by 0 bases, with 14 bases left in between. Germline V gives CDR1 PRHDT, CDR2 FYEKMQ (reference sequence). CDR3 length: 15 residues. In DNA form, the CDR3 reads TGTGCCAGCAGCCCCCCGAGTGGTAGCTCCTACGAGCAGTACTTC. Translation: CASSPPSGSSYEQYF. The full variable domain, in which reference TRBV13 and TRBJ2-7 provide the parts outside the CDR3, is AAGVIQSPRHLIKEKRETATLKCYPIPRHDTVYWYQQGPGQDPQFLISFYEKMQSDKGSIPDRFSAQQFSDYHSELNMSSLELGDSALYFCASSPPSGSSYEQYFGPGTRLTVT.

V usage is TRBV21-1 and J usage is TRBJ2-7. TRBV21-1 is a known pseudogene. This CDR3 is built from 15 residues. The CDR3 sequence is CASSKGGCRSYEQYV. CDR3 sequence (DNA): TGTGCCAGCAGCAAAGGGGGGTGTCGCTCCTACGAGCAGTACGTC.

This chain's CDR3 is CASISDSWGLEQYF. The CDR3, as DNA: TGTGCCAGCATCTCAGACTCCTGGGGGTTAGAGCAGTACTTC. The V gene is TRBV7-8, the J gene TRBJ2-7; D tentatively fits TRBD1 or TRBD2 (5 bases each). Germline loops: CDR1 SGHVS, CDR2 FQNEAQ. The CDR3 extends over 14 amino acids. V gave up 7 bases and J gave up 7 bases, with 20 bases separating them. Looking up the rest from reference TRBV7-8 and TRBJ2-7 gives the full variable domain: GAGVSQSPRYKVAKRGQDVALRCDPISGHVSLFWYQQALGQGPEFLTYFQNEAQLDKSGLPSDRFFAERPEGSVSTLKIQRTQQEDSAVYLCASISDSWGLEQYFGPGTRLTVT.

This chain joins TRBV27 and TRBJ1-1; 9 nucleotides agree with TRBD1. Germline-derived CDR1 and CDR2 are MNHEY and SMNVEV (reference sequence). The CDR3 contains 13 residues. Trimming at V came to 6 bases and at J to 3 bases, leaving 2 bases not matched to a gene. The CDR3 spells CASSDRGYTEAFF. The CDR3 DNA is TGTGCCAGCAGCGACAGGGGGTACACTGAAGCTTTCTTT.

The chain is built from TRBV6-2 or TRBV6-3 and TRBJ2-5; a possible D gene is TRBD1 (6 bases). CDR1 and CDR2 from the germline V gene are MNHEY and SVGEGT. V shed 2 bases and J shed 1 base, with 8 bases lying between them. This CDR3 comprises 14 residues. CDR3: CASSYRTVQETQYF. CDR3 DNA: TGTGCCAGCAGTTACAGGACAGTCCAAGAGACCCAGTACTTC.

The J gene is TRBJ1-2, the V gene TRBV20-1; the D gene is possibly TRBD1 (5 bases). This CDR3 spans 8 amino acids. Germline loops: CDR1 DFQATT, CDR2 SNEGSKA (reference sequence). The CDR3 DNA is TGCGCCCCGGGGCGGGGGACCTTC. This gives the protein CAPGRGTF.

The chain recombines TRBV24-1 with TRBJ1-2, with no clear D. Trimming stripped 0 bases from V and 4 bases from J, with 11 bases between. This CDR3 is built from 15 residues. Germline-derived CDR1 and CDR2 are KGHDR and SFDVKD. DNA of the CDR3: TGTGCCACCAGTGATTTGATAGGGTTGGGCTATGGCTACACCTTC. This codes for CATSDLIGLGYGYTF.

The V gene is TRBV6-2 or TRBV6-3, the J gene TRBJ2-3; TRBD2 aligns across 11 bases. Germline CDR1 reads MNHEY; CDR2 reads SVGEGT. This CDR3 contains 20 residues. Trimming removed 3 bases from V and 0 bases from J; junction bases left unmatched: 14. CDR3 region: CASSYRLAGPKPPSTDTQYF. For the CDR3, the DNA is TGTGCCAGCAGTTATAGACTAGCGGGGCCAAAGCCACCTAGCACAGATACGCAGTATTTT.

The chain employs TRBV7-3 and TRBJ2-3; D is possibly TRBD2 (6 bases). V gave up 1 base and J gave up 1 base, with 12 bases separating them. The CDR3 is made up of 16 amino acids. Germline V gene data show CDR1 as SGHTA and CDR2 as FQGTGA. The CDR3 loop reads CASSLNSVAGTDTQYF. As DNA, the CDR3 is TGTGCCAGCAGCTTAAATTCGGTAGCGGGCACAGATACGCAGTATTTT.

This clone has only one observation. The chain employs TRBV5-5 and TRBJ1-4; tentative D call: TRBD1 (5 bases). The V and J ends lost 3 bases and 3 bases respectively, with 12 bases between them. This CDR3 has 15 residues. The germline CDR1 and CDR2 sequences are SGHKS and YYEKEE (reference sequence). The CDR3 loop reads CASSSPRGANEKLFF. For the CDR3, the DNA is TGTGCCAGCAGCTCACCACGGGGGGCTAATGAAAAACTGTTTTTT. Full variable domain (rest looked up from reference TRBV5-5 and TRBJ1-4): DAGVTQSPTHLIKTRGQQVTLRCSPISGHKSVSWYQQVLGQGPQFIFQYYEKEERGRGNFPDRFSARQFPNYSSELNVNALLLGDSALYLCASSSPRGANEKLFFGSGTQLSVL.

The V and J genes are TRBV4-3 and TRBJ2-1, with D possibly matching TRBD2 (6 bases). CDR1 LGHNA and CDR2 YSLEER come from the germline V gene. The CDR3 is 15 amino acids. V was trimmed by 5 bases and J by 4 bases, leaving 15 bases between them. CDR3 in DNA: TGCGCCAGCAGCGCCGGGACTCGTGATTACAATGAGCAGTTCTTC. Amino acids: CASSAGTRDYNEQFF.

The sample holds a few counts of this clone. The V gene is TRBV11-3, the J gene TRBJ2-7; 7 bases match TRBD1. The CDR3 has 15 residues. The germline gives CDR1 SGHNT, CDR2 YENEEA. The ends lost 7 bases at V and 5 bases at J; junction bases unmatched: 14. The CDR3 DNA is TGTGCCAGCAACTACACAGGGAAAGGACAGGACGAGCAGTACGTC. It encodes CASNYTGKGQDEQYV.

The chain recombines TRBV5-4 with TRBJ2-7, with 8 bases aligning to TRBD1. The germline V gene has CDR1 SGHNT and CDR2 YYREEE (reference sequence). V was clipped by 2 bases and J by 3 bases; unmatched bases: 7. CDR3 size: 15 residues. CDR3 sequence reads: CASSLGGQELYEQYF. The CDR3 bases are TGTGCCAGCAGCTTAGGGGGACAGGAACTCTACGAGCAGTACTTC.

The J gene is TRBJ2-7, the V gene TRBV9; 9 bases fit TRBD1. In germline, CDR1 is SGDLS, CDR2 YYNGEE. Trimming took 4 bases from V and 3 from J; bases not matched to a gene: 8. The CDR3 has 15 residues. CDR3 sequence (DNA): TGTGCCAGCAGCACCGGGACAGGGAAAATCTACGAGCAGTACGTC. Translated: CASSTGTGKIYEQYV.

The chain carries TRBV7-2 and TRBJ2-4, with D possibly matching TRBD2 (5 bases). Germline CDR1 SGHTA, CDR2 FQGNSA. The CDR3 extends over 16 amino acids. The V end lost 2 bases, the J end lost 3 bases, and 14 bases lay between the germline ends. DNA for the CDR3: TGTGCCAGCAGCTTATGGACGGGATCACTCAAAAACATTCAGTACTTC. It yields the protein CASSLWTGSLKNIQYF.

The rearrangement links TRBV7-8 to TRBJ2-6; 8 bases agree with TRBD2. Trimming cost V 5 bases and J 2 bases; bases outside gene matches: 11. The CDR3 length is 18 residues. Germline V gene lookup returns CDR1 SGHVS and CDR2 FQNEAQ. The CDR3 DNA sequence: TGTGCCAGCAGCCTCCTAGCGGGTTTAATGACTGGGGCCAACGTCCTGACTTTC. Translated: CASSLLAGLMTGANVLTF.

V is TRBV24-1 and J is TRBJ1-2; D gene uncertain. CDR1 KGHDR and CDR2 SFDVKD come from the germline V gene. The CDR3 runs to 12 residues. V lost 2 bases to trimming and J lost 14 bases, with 14 bases between them. The CDR3 DNA sequence: TGTGCCACCAGTGATTCCGACCGGGTTAGGACCTTC. Encoded protein: CATSDSDRVRTF.

This clone was counted a single time. The chain recombines TRBV7-3 with TRBJ2-3, with 7 bases that match TRBD1. CDR3 length: 13 residues. J gave up 5 bases and V 4 bases, and 3 bases lay outside the gene matches. Germline assignment: CDR1 SGHTA and CDR2 FQGTGA. The CDR3 loop reads CASSSRDRDTQYF. CDR3 sequence (DNA): TGTGCCAGCAGCTCCCGGGACAGAGATACGCAGTATTTT.

The chain links TRBV19 to TRBJ1-2; tentatively, D is TRBD1 (6 bases). The CDR3 extends over 15 amino acids. CDR1 LNHDA and CDR2 SQIVND come from the germline V gene (reference sequence). V gave up 5 bases and J gave up 3 bases, with 16 bases separating them. CDR3 protein: CASSGWGLEDYGYTF. CDR3 coding DNA: TGTGCCAGTAGTGGATGGGGGCTGGAGGACTATGGCTACACCTTC. The full variable domain, completed using reference TRBV19 and TRBJ1-2, is DGGITQSPKYLFRKEGQNVTLSCEQNLNHDAMYWYRQDPGQGLRLIYYSQIVNDFQKGDIAEGYSVSREKKESFPLTVTSAQKNPTAFYLCASSGWGLEDYGYTFGSGTRLTVV.

The chain employs TRBV5-1 and TRBJ2-5, with D perhaps TRBD1 (5 bases). This CDR3 is built from 16 residues. With 0 bases removed from V and 1 base from J, the gap between germline ends came to 13 bases. CDR1 and CDR2 from the germline V gene are SGHRS and YFSETQ. The CDR3 here is CASSLDPSGIQETQYF. DNA for the CDR3: TGCGCCAGCAGCTTGGACCCCTCAGGGATCCAAGAGACCCAGTACTTC.

The chain employs TRBV6-5 and TRBJ1-3; unclear D gene. The CDR3 covers 15 residues. The V gene's germline CDR1 is MNHEY and CDR2 SVGAGI. V was cut by 6 bases and J by 2 bases, with 14 bases left in between. The CDR3 sequence is CASSYRGGTGNTIYF. The CDR3 region has the DNA TGTGCCAGCAGCTACCGGGGAGGAACTGGAAACACCATATATTTT.

The chain carries TRBV10-2 and TRBJ1-1; D may be TRBD1 (5 bases). CDR3 size: 12 residues. Germline V lookup: CDR1 WSHSY, CDR2 SAAADI. Between the trimmed V and J ends, which lost 8 bases and 6 bases, there was a span of 13 bases. This CDR3 is CASSAQGPEAFF. In DNA, the CDR3 is TGCGCCAGCTCCGCCCAGGGCCCTGAAGCTTTCTTT.

This sequence joins TRBV24-1 and TRBJ2-1, with 8 bases aligning to TRBD2. Trimming took 4 bases from V and 7 from J; bases not matched to a gene: 8. CDR3 length: 15 residues. Germline values: CDR1 KGHDR, CDR2 SFDVKD. The CDR3 is CATSDFSGVANEQFF. CDR3 sequence (DNA): TGTGCCACCAGTGACTTTAGCGGGGTTGCTAATGAGCAGTTCTTC.

This clone was found a few times. The CDR3 DNA reads TGTGCCAGCAGGGGGGGCAATTCACCCCTCCACTTT. Its protein is CASRGGNSPLHF. V is TRBV2 and J is TRBJ1-6; D possibly corresponds to TRBD1 (6 bases). This CDR3 is built from 12 residues. The ends were cut back, 6 bases at V and 7 bases at J, with 7 bases in the middle. CDR1 SNHLY and CDR2 FYNNEI come from the germline V gene.